These 21 T cell receptor beta chains were sequenced from one sample in a study of OX40 agonist ivuxolimab in advanced cancers. Clones were sequenced by immunoSEQ multiplex PCR, and TCRdb holds only the in-frame ones, with some missing. Of approximately 97,000 clones in the sample, roughly nine tenths were seen once. The sequences come from CD4+ or CD8+ T cells sorted from blood, collected in a trial of the OX40 agonist ivuxolimab. These receptors were obtained from an adult with an advanced solid tumor such as melanoma, head and neck, liver or kidney cancer.

This chain connects TRBV9 to TRBJ1-2; D gene unclear. Trimming took 0 bases from V and 0 from J, leaving 9 bases between them. This CDR3 is built from 15 residues. The germline CDR1 and CDR2 sequences are SGDLS and YYNGEE. CDR3 sequence reads: CASSVETNPNYGYTF. The CDR3 DNA is TGTGCCAGCAGCGTAGAAACCAATCCTAACTATGGCTACACCTTC.

The chain joins TRBV5-5 to TRBJ1-2, with D perhaps matching TRBD1 (6 bases). CDR3 length: 16 amino acids. Germline V gene sequence: CDR1 SGHKS, CDR2 YYEKEE (reference sequence). V lost 0 bases and J lost 4, with 16 bases in between. CDR3 sequence: CASSLALQGGVYGYTF. The CDR3 nucleotides are TGTGCCAGCAGCTTGGCTCTACAGGGCGGGGTCTATGGCTACACCTTC.

The chain has TRBV19 and TRBJ1-3; D may be TRBD1 (6 bases). Germline-derived CDR1 and CDR2 are LNHDA and SQIVND (reference sequence). The CDR3 is 14 residues long. V was pared by 5 bases and J by 3 bases, with 11 bases between. In nucleotides, the CDR3 is TGTGCCAGTAGTCAACAGGGAGTTGGAAACACCATATATTTT. Protein: CASSQQGVGNTIYF.

V is TRBV5-8 and J is TRBJ2-7; D ambiguous. The CDR3 is made up of 12 amino acids. Germline V gives CDR1 SGHTS, CDR2 YDEGEE. V lost 0 bases and J 4 bases, leaving 5 bases between the germline ends. The CDR3 DNA sequence: TGTGCCAGCAGCTTGGACCTATACGAGCAGTACTTC. Translation: CASSLDLYEQYF.

The J gene is TRBJ1-3, the V gene TRBV5-1; D remains unclear. The CDR3 loop spans 15 amino acids. Trimming shortened V by 0 bases and J by 0 bases, and 7 bases separated the two germline ends. Looked up from germline, CDR1 is SGHRS and CDR2 is YFSETQ. The CDR3 loop is CASSLGATSGNTIYF. The CDR3 region has the DNA TGCGCCAGCAGCTTGGGGGCTACCTCTGGAAACACCATATATTTT.

This chain links TRBV11-3 with TRBJ2-7; 7 bases align to TRBD1. The CDR3 is made up of 18 amino acids. Germline CDR1 and CDR2: SGHNT and YENEEA. V was pared by 5 bases and J by 4 bases, with 20 bases of the junction left unmatched. DNA for the CDR3: TGTGCCAGCAGCCCCTTACCGACGAACAGGGGAGAACGGTACGAGCAGTACTTC. Protein: CASSPLPTNRGERYEQYF. Full variable domain (rest looked up from reference TRBV11-3 and TRBJ2-7): EAGVVQSPRYKIIEKKQPVAFWCNPISGHNTLYWYLQNLGQGPELLIRYENEEAVDDSQLPKDRFSAERLKGVDSTLKIQPAELGDSAVYLCASSPLPTNRGERYEQYFGPGTRLTVT.

This sequence joins TRBV4-2 and TRBJ1-5; 7 positions agree with TRBD1. Germline values: CDR1 LGHNA, CDR2 YNFKEQ. After removal of 2 bases from V and 7 bases from J, the junction contained 8 bases not matched to a gene. The CDR3 is 15 residues long. The DNA of the CDR3 is TGTGCCAGCAGCCAAACTAACAGGGGTGGACAGCCCCAGCATTTT. It encodes CASSQTNRGGQPQHF.

A single count supports this clone. The chain joins TRBV6-5 to TRBJ1-3; D perhaps matches TRBD1 (6 bases). The V gene lost 5 bases and the J gene lost 1 base, with 9 bases spanning the gap. Per the germline V gene, CDR1 is MNHEY and CDR2 is SVGAGI. The CDR3 runs 14 residues. The CDR3 loop reads CASSSQGSGNTIYF. The CDR3, as DNA: TGTGCCAGCAGTAGTCAGGGGTCTGGAAACACCATATATTTT.

The chain links TRBV5-1 to TRBJ2-7; 11 nucleotides agree with TRBD2. The trim removed 6 bases at V and 6 bases at J, leaving 8 bases unmatched. The CDR3 runs 14 residues. CDR1 and CDR2 (germline): SGHRS, YFSETQ. The CDR3 loop reads CASTKSGTSGEQYF. The CDR3 DNA reads TGCGCCAGCACCAAATCCGGGACTAGCGGCGAGCAGTACTTC.

The chain joins TRBV9 to TRBJ2-3; D is perhaps TRBD1 (6 bases). The CDR3 is 14 amino acids. The V end was cut by 2 bases, the J end by 1 base, with 8 bases between. Germline V lookup: CDR1 SGDLS, CDR2 YYNGEE. CDR3 sequence (DNA): TGTGCCAGCAGCGTTGAGGGGGGCACAGATACGCAGTATTTT. It specifies CASSVEGGTDTQYF.

The chain employs TRBV6-6 and TRBJ1-2; unclear D gene. Germline-derived CDR1 and CDR2 are MNHNY and SVGAGI (reference sequence). The ends were cut back, 7 bases at V and 4 bases at J, with 16 bases in the middle. The CDR3 has 14 amino acids. The CDR3 reads CASTSVKGGYGYTF. For the CDR3, the DNA is TGTGCCAGCACCTCCGTTAAAGGCGGCTATGGCTACACCTTC.

CDR3 sequence (DNA): TGTGCCAGCAGTGAATTCCGGGGGGTCACAGATACGCAGTATTTT. This gives the protein CASSEFRGVTDTQYF. The rearrangement links TRBV25-1 to TRBJ2-3; 7 nucleotides line up with TRBD2. Germline-derived CDR1 and CDR2 are MGHDK and SYGVNS. The CDR3 contains 15 residues. Germline trimming cut 1 base from V and 2 bases from J; bases unmatched to any gene: 3.

The chain uses TRBV5-3 and TRBJ1-1, with 8 bases fitting TRBD1. TRBV5-3 belongs to the ORF category, with a function that is uncertain. V shed 9 bases and J 4 bases; nucleotides not matched to a gene: 5. This CDR3 has 12 amino acids. The CDR3 is CAISRGPTEAFF. In DNA, the CDR3 is TGTGCCATTTCCAGGGGGCCCACTGAAGCTTTCTTT.

J is TRBJ1-4 and V is TRBV7-9; D remains ambiguous. V lost 4 bases to trimming and J lost 5 bases, with 11 bases between them. CDR1 is SEHNR and CDR2 is FQNEAQ in the germline V gene (reference sequence). CDR3 size: 14 residues. CDR3 sequence: CASSYRGPNEKLFF. In DNA form, the CDR3 reads TGTGCCAGCAGCTACCGGGGTCCGAATGAAAAACTGTTTTTT.

The chain employs TRBV6-5 and TRBJ2-1, with TRBD1 identical over 7 bases. V trimming: 6 bases; J trimming: 3 bases; junction bases outside the gene matches: 5. The length of the CDR3 is 14 residues. The germline V gene encodes CDR1 MNHEY and CDR2 SVGAGI. CDR3 amino acids: CASRLTGIYNEQFF. The CDR3 bases are TGTGCCAGCAGACTGACAGGGATCTACAATGAGCAGTTCTTC.

V usage is TRBV5-1 and J usage is TRBJ1-4, with a tentative D call TRBD1 (5 bases). V lost 1 base, J lost 4 bases, and 11 bases lay in between. This CDR3 has 15 amino acids. Germline CDR1 SGHRS, CDR2 YFSETQ. The CDR3 protein is CASSLRGPNNEKLFF. The CDR3 DNA reads as TGCGCCAGCAGCTTGAGGGGACCCAATAATGAAAAACTGTTTTTT.

This clone was seen a single time. CDR3 protein: CASSEEEVIRTDTQYF. CDR3 DNA: TGTGCCAGCAGTGAAGAGGAGGTGATACGCACAGATACGCAGTATTTT. The chain couples TRBV2 to TRBJ2-3; D may be TRBD2 (5 bases). V was trimmed by 1 base and J by 1 base, leaving 12 bases between them. Germline V gene lookup returns CDR1 SNHLY and CDR2 FYNNEI. The CDR3 spans 16 residues. Using reference TRBV2 and TRBJ2-3 for the parts outside the CDR3, the full variable domain is EPEVTQTPSHQVTQMGQEVILRCVPISNHLYFYWYRQILGQKVEFLVSFYNNEISEKSEIFDDQFSVERPDGSNFTLKIRSTKLEDSAMYFCASSEEEVIRTDTQYFGPGTRLTVL.

In DNA, the CDR3 is TGTGCCAGCAGCTTAGAGGGCAGGGGAACAGATACGCAGTATTTT. It yields the protein CASSLEGRGTDTQYF. The J gene is TRBJ2-3, the V gene TRBV7-2; possible D gene TRBD1, 6 bases. Germline assignment: CDR1 SGHTA and CDR2 FQGNSA. V gave up 1 base and J gave up 3 bases, with 11 bases separating them. The CDR3 is made up of 15 amino acids.

V is TRBV7-2 and J is TRBJ2-1; 8 bases align to TRBD1. With V trimmed by 8 bases and J by 9 bases, 15 bases remained unmatched. The CDR3 is 15 amino acids. Germline-derived CDR1 and CDR2 are SGHTA and FQGNSA. Here the CDR3 DNA reads TGTGCCAGCCAGGTCGGGGCCAGGGGGCGGGGTGAGCAGTTCTTC. This sequence encodes CASQVGARGRGEQFF.

The V call is TRBV14, the J call TRBJ2-5; TRBD2 might be the D (7 bases). This CDR3 is 16 amino acids long. Looked up from germline, CDR1 is SGHDN and CDR2 is FVKESK. V was shortened by 3 bases and J by 4 bases, with 18 bases between the two germline ends. CDR3 residues: CASSHWGGPVSETQYF. CDR3 nucleotide sequence: TGTGCCAGCAGCCATTGGGGGGGCCCAGTATCAGAGACCCAGTACTTC.

The chain joins TRBV7-3 to TRBJ1-1, with D hard to call. Per the germline V gene, CDR1 is SGHTA and CDR2 is FQGTGA. The CDR3 length is 13 residues. V dropped 5 bases and J dropped 4 bases, with 11 bases sitting between them. CDR3 coding DNA: TGTGCCAGCAGCCAGACACCTCTCACTGAAGCTTTCTTT. Translation: CASSQTPLTEAFF.